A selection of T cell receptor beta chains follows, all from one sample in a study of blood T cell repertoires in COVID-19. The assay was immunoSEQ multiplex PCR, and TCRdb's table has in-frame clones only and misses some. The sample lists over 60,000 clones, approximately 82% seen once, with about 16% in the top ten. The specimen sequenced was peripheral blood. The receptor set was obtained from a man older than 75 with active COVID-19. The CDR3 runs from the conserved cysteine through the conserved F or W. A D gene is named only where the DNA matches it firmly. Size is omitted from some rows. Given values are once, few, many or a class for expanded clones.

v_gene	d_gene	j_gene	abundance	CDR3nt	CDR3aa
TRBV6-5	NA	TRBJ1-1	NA	TGTGCCAGCAGACCTCCTGGGGGGATGGCTTTCTTT	CASRPPGGMAFF
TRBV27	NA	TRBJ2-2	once	TGTGCCAGCAGTTCCCCAGGGGACACCGGGGAGCTGTTTTTT	CASSSPGDTGELFF
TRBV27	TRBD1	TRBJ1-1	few	TGTGCCAGCAGTTCGGGGACAGGGTTGGTAGCTGAAGCTTTCTTT	CASSSGTGLVAEAFF
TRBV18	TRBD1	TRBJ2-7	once	TGTGCCAGCTCGCCACCGGGACAGGGCTCCTACGAGCAGTACTTC	CASSPPGQGSYEQYF
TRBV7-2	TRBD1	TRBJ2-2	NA	TGTGCCAGCAGGGGGGACAGGGGGCGATCGGGGGAGCTGTTTTTT	CASRGDRGRSGELFF
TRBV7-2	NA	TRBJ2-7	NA	TGTGCCAGCAGCTACTACTCCTACGAGCAGTACTTC	CASSYYSYEQYF
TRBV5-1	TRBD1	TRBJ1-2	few	TGCGCCAGCAGACTGCCGGGACAGGGAATCCATCGAGACTATGGCTACACCTTC	CASRLPGQGIHRDYGYTF
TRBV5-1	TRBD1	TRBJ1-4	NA	TGCGCCAGCAGCTTGGGTCCACAGGGGGCCGGTGAAAAACTGTTTTTT	CASSLGPQGAGEKLFF
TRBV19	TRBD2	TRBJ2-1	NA	TGTGCCAGTAGTATAGCGACTGCCGTTGGGACTACCTCCTACAATGAGCAGTTCTTC	CASSIATAVGTTSYNEQFF
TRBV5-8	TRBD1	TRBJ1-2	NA	TGTGCCAGCAGCGCTCCCAGACAATGGACAGGGGAAGGCTACACCTTC	CASSAPRQWTGEGYTF
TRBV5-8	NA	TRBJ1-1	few	TGTGCCAGCGGGATCGGAGGGAGCACTGAAGCTTTCTTT	CASGIGGSTEAFF
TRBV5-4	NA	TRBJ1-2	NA	TGTGCCAGCAGCTTGACAGGGTATGGCTACACCTTC	CASSLTGYGYTF
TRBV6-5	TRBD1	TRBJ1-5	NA	TGTGCCAGCAGTCGGGACAGGGTGATTCAGCCCCAGCATTTT	CASSRDRVIQPQHF
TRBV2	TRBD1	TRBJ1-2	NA	TGTGCCAGCCGAATCACAGGGGGACTCTACACCTTC	CASRITGGLYTF
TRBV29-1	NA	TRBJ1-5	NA	TGCAGCGTTTCGCTGACTAATGAGGATCAGCCCCAGCATTTT	CSVSLTNEDQPQHF
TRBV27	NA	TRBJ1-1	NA	TGTGCCAGCAGTGGACCTTTCGGGGCTGAAGCTTTCTTT	CASSGPFGAEAFF
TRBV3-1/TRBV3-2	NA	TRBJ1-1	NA	TGTGCCAGCAGCCGAGCGACAGGGAACACTGAAGCTTTCTTT	CASSRATGNTEAFF
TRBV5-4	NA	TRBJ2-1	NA	TGTGCCAGCAGCGGTGCTACTTACAATGAGCAGTTCTTC	CASSGATYNEQFF
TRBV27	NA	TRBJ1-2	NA	TGTGCCAGCAGTTTACGACCAGGGTTTACCTATGGCTACACCTTC	CASSLRPGFTYGYTF
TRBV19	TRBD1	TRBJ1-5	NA	TGTGCCAGTAGTCCGCAGACAGGGGGCAATCAGCCCCAGCATTTT	CASSPQTGGNQPQHF
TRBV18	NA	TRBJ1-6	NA	TGTGCCAGCTCACCAACGCGACAGGACACCCTCCACTTT	CASSPTRQDTLHF
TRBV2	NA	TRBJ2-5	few	TGTGCCAGCAGTGAGCACGGGAAAGAGACCCAGTACTTC	CASSEHGKETQYF
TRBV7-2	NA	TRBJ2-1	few	TGTGCCAGCAGCTTAAGGCAGGGATCATACAATGAGCAGTTCTTC	CASSLRQGSYNEQFF
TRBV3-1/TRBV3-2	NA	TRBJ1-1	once	TGTGCCAGCCAACAGCAGAACACTGAAGCTTTCTTT	CASQQQNTEAFF
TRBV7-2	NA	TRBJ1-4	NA	TGTGCCAGCAGCTTAGGGTGGGCAGGGGTTGAAAAACTGTTTTTT	CASSLGWAGVEKLFF
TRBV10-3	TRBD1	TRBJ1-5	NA	TGTGCCATCAGTGAGTCTGGACAGGGTAGCAATCAGCCCCAGCATTTT	CAISESGQGSNQPQHF
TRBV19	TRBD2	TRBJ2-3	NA	TGTGCCAGTAGTATAGCTGGTTTGAGTAGCGGGGGAGCGGATACGCAGTATTTT	CASSIAGLSSGGADTQYF
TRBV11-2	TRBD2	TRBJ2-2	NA	TGTGCCAGCAGCCCGGCTGCGGGGGGCCACACCGGGGAGCTGTTTTTT	CASSPAAGGHTGELFF
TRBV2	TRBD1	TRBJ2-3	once	TGTGCCAGCAGATTACGGACAGGCGAAGCAGATACGCAGTATTTT	CASRLRTGEADTQYF
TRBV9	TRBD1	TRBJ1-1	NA	TGTGCCAGCAGCGTAGTTGGGACAGGGTACACTGAAGCTTTCTTT	CASSVVGTGYTEAFF
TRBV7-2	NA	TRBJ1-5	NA	TGTGCCAGCAGCGATCAGGGTTTCAATCAGCCCCAGCATTTT	CASSDQGFNQPQHF
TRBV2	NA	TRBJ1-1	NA	TGTGCCAGCAGTGAAGCGCTCAGGGCCCCCTCCGGCACTGAAGCTTTCTTT	CASSEALRAPSGTEAFF
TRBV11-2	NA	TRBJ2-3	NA	TGTGCCAGCAGCCGGACTATCCCGAGCACAGATACGCAGTATTTT	CASSRTIPSTDTQYF
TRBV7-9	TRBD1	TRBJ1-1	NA	TGTGCCAGCAGCTTATCCGGGACAGGACCTTTCTTT	CASSLSGTGPFF
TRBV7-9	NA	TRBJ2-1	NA	TGTGCCAGCAGCCCCGTCCCTAGCTCCTACAATGAGCAGTTCTTC	CASSPVPSSYNEQFF
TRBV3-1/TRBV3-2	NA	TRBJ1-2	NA	TGTGCCAGCAGCCAACTGACGGGAAACTATGGCTACACCTTC	CASSQLTGNYGYTF
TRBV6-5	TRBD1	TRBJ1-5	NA	TGTGCCAGCATGACAGGGGGTTTCAATCAGCCCCAGCATTTT	CASMTGGFNQPQHF
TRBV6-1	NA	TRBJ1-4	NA	TGTGCCAGCAGTGCCCGCGGGGGCTCCGGATATGAAAAACTGTTTTTT	CASSARGGSGYEKLFF
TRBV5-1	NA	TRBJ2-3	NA	TGCGCCAGCAGCTCTGGACACGCCACCTCTAGCACAGATACGCAGTATTTT	CASSSGHATSSTDTQYF
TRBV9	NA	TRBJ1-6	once	TGTGCCAGCAGCGTCGACAGGACAAGCTCCTATAATTCACCCCTCCACTTT	CASSVDRTSSYNSPLHF
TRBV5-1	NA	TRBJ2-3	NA	TGCGCCAGCAGCTTGGTCTCGCAGAACACAGATACGCAGTATTTT	CASSLVSQNTDTQYF
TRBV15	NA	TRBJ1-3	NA	TGTGCCACCAGCAGAGGGAAATCGGGGGACGGAAACACCATATATTTT	CATSRGKSGDGNTIYF
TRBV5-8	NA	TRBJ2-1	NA	TGTGCCAGCAGCTCCCCAGTCCGGGACAGCGGGCTAATGGAGCAGTTCTTC	CASSSPVRDSGLMEQFF
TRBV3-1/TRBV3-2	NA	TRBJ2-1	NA	TGTGCCAGCAGCTTTAAAACCGGGAATGAGCAGTTCTTC	CASSFKTGNEQFF
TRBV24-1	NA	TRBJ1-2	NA	TGTGCCACCAGTGACTCCGACCTGGGCGGCTACACCTTC	CATSDSDLGGYTF
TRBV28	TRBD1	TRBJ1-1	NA	TGTGCCAGCAGTCTTGACAGGGACACTGAAGCTTTCTTT	CASSLDRDTEAFF
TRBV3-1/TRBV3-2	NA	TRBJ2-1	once	TGTGCCAGCAGCCAAGGTTCGAGAGGGGGAAGGTACAATGAGCAGTTCTTC	CASSQGSRGGRYNEQFF
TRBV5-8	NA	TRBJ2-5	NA	TGTGCCAGCAACCGTGGGACTGTCCAAGAGACCCAGTACTTC	CASNRGTVQETQYF
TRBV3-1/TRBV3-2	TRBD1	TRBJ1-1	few	TGTGCCAGCAGCCAAGGACAGGGTAACACTGAAGCTTTCTTT	CASSQGQGNTEAFF
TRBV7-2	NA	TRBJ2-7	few	TGTGCCAGCAGCTTAGCAGGCCAGGGGCCCTACGAGCAGTACTTC	CASSLAGQGPYEQYF
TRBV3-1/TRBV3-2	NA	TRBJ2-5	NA	TGTGCCAGCAGCCATCGGGGGGCCGGGGAGACCCAGTACTTC	CASSHRGAGETQYF